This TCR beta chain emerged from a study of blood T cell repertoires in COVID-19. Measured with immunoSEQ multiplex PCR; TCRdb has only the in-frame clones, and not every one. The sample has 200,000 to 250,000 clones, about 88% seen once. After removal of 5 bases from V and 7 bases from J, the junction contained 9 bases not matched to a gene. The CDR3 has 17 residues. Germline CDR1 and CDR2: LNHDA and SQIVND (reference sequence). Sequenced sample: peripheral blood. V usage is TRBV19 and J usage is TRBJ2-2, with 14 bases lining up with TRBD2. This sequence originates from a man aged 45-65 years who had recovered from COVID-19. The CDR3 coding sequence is TGTGCCAGTAGTCCCCGACTAGCGGGAGGGCCGGGCGGGGAGCTGTTTTTT. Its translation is CASSPRLAGGPGGELFF. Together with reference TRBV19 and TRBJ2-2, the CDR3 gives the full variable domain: DGGITQSPKYLFRKEGQNVTLSCEQNLNHDAMYWYRQDPGQGLRLIYYSQIVNDFQKGDIAEGYSVSREKKESFPLTVTSAQKNPTAFYLCASSPRLAGGPGGELFFGEGSRLTVL.